This T cell receptor beta chain originates from a study of T cell responses to AZD1222 COVID-19 vaccine. Between the trimmed V and J ends, which lost 3 bases and 3 bases, there was a span of 19 bases. Germline values: CDR1 MDHEN, CDR2 SYDVKM. The CDR3 runs 17 residues. This clone was detected only once. Repertoires were generated with immunoSEQ multiplex PCR, while TCRdb's copy carries only in-frame clones and drops some. The repertoire consists of 65,000 to 95,000 clones, with 80% to 90% occurring once and the leading ten covering about 10%. This TCR came from an adult who received the AZD1222 COVID-19 vaccine. The specimen was peripheral blood, collected 28 days after the second AZD1222 dose. The rearrangement joins TRBV28 to TRBJ2-3, with D possibly TRBD2 on 6 matching bases. This chain's CDR3 is CASSFPPAGRPTDTQYF. For the CDR3, the DNA is TGTGCCAGCAGTTTCCCCCCGGCAGGGAGGCCTACAGATACGCAGTATTTT.